The present T cell receptor beta chain was sequenced within a study of shared clonotypes between healthy human individuals. Study at large: Every donor yielded three CD4 naive, three CD4 memory, two CD8 naive and one CD8 memory plate.

TCRdb's table, derived via immunoSEQ multiplex PCR, lists solely in-frame clones and lacks some. Of some 1,600,000 clones in the sample, approximately 98% are singletons; the top ten hold approximately 0.44%. The investigators split CD4+ cells into a CD45RA+ naive subset and a CD45RA-negative memory subset. This CDR3 contains 14 residues. Germline V gene sequence: CDR1 MNHEY, CDR2 SMNVEV (reference sequence). The V and J ends lost 5 bases and 0 bases respectively, with 10 bases between them. The sample taken for sequencing was naive CD4+ T cells sorted from blood. The subset: CD45RA+ positively selected. The TCR originated in a man aged 30 to 45 in good health. The V and J genes are TRBV27 and TRBJ1-2; D gene ambiguous. The CDR3: CASSLKRANYGYTF. The CDR3, as DNA: TGTGCCAGCAGTCTAAAAAGGGCTAACTATGGCTACACCTTC.